One and the same sample provided the 27 T cell receptor beta chains below, sequenced in a study of blood T cell repertoires in COVID-19. The assay was immunoSEQ multiplex PCR, and TCRdb's table has in-frame clones only and misses some. The data contain under 250,000 clones, about nine tenths of them singletons. Sequenced: peripheral blood. The receptors were sampled from a man aged 30 to 45 with COVID-19, enrolled during active disease.

The chain joins TRBV18 to TRBJ1-2, with D perhaps TRBD1 (5 bases). The CDR3 spans 15 residues. Germline V CDR1 and CDR2: KGHSH, LQKENI. V dropped 3 bases and J dropped 8 bases, with 19 bases sitting between them. CDR3 sequence reads: CASSPRDWGNYGYTF. DNA of the CDR3: TGTGCCAGCTCACCCCGGGACTGGGGAAATTACGGCTACACCTTC. Drawing the rest from reference TRBV18 and TRBJ1-2, the complete variable domain is NAGVMQNPRHLVRRRGQEARLRCSPMKGHSHVYWYRQLPEEGLKFMVYLQKENIIDESGMPKERFSAEFPKEGPSILRIQQVVRGDSAAYFCASSPRDWGNYGYTFGSGTRLTVV.

This clone has just one count. V is TRBV4-2 and J is TRBJ2-7; 8 nucleotides agree with TRBD2. Germline V gene data show CDR1 as LGHNA and CDR2 as YNFKEQ. The J segment lost 1 base and the V segment lost 4 bases, leaving 9 bases of the junction unmatched. CDR3 length: 16 amino acids. CDR3 bases: TGTGCCAGCAGCCCCGGTCCGCGGGGGGTGTCCTACGAGCAGTACTTC. Residues: CASSPGPRGVSYEQYF.

This chain links TRBV7-8 with TRBJ1-3; the D gene is possibly TRBD1 (6 bases). V gave up 4 bases and J gave up 2 bases, with 9 bases separating them. There are 14 residues in the CDR3. The V gene's germline CDR1 is SGHVS and CDR2 FQNEAQ. Here the CDR3 DNA reads TGTGCCAGCAGCTCTTACAGGGCTGGAAACACCATATATTTT. Translating gives CASSSYRAGNTIYF.

V is TRBV11-3 and J is TRBJ2-5; 10 nucleotides match TRBD1. Germline V gives CDR1 SGHNT, CDR2 YENEEA. Trimming took 3 bases from V and 5 from J; bases not matched to a gene: 6. This CDR3 comprises 15 residues. In nucleotides, the CDR3 is TGTGCCAGCAGCTTGAGGACAGGGGGGCCGGAGACCCAGTACTTC. Translation: CASSLRTGGPETQYF. The variable domain in full, with the rest retrieved from reference TRBV11-3 and TRBJ2-5, is EAGVVQSPRYKIIEKKQPVAFWCNPISGHNTLYWYLQNLGQGPELLIRYENEEAVDDSQLPKDRFSAERLKGVDSTLKIQPAELGDSAVYLCASSLRTGGPETQYFGPGTRLLVL.

This chain joins TRBV28 and TRBJ2-4; perhaps TRBD2 as D (7 bases). This CDR3 is 15 amino acids long. Germline V gene lookup returns CDR1 MDHEN and CDR2 SYDVKM. V was pared by 6 bases and J by 5 bases, with 17 bases between. Here the CDR3 reads CASSEGGSGQNIQYF. The CDR3 DNA is TGTGCCAGCAGCGAGGGGGGGAGCGGGCAAAACATTCAGTACTTC.

The genes are TRBV7-8 and TRBJ2-1; TRBD2 agrees at 8 bases. With V trimmed by 6 bases and J by 5 bases, 6 bases remained unmatched. The CDR3 consists of 14 residues. Germline V lookup: CDR1 SGHVS, CDR2 FQNEAQ. CDR3 coding DNA: TGTGCCAGCAGATCTAGCGGGTTTAACAATGAGCAGTTCTTC. Its translation is CASRSSGFNNEQFF. The full variable domain, rest sourced from reference TRBV7-8 and TRBJ2-1, is GAGVSQSPRYKVAKRGQDVALRCDPISGHVSLFWYQQALGQGPEFLTYFQNEAQLDKSGLPSDRFFAERPEGSVSTLKIQRTQQEDSAVYLCASRSSGFNNEQFFGPGTRLTVL.

This chain uses TRBV6-5 with TRBJ1-4, with D maybe TRBD1 (5 bases). CDR1 MNHEY and CDR2 SVGAGI come from the germline V gene. Trimming pared 2 bases from V and 8 bases from J, leaving 15 bases between. The CDR3 extends over 15 amino acids. CDR3 bases: TGTGCCAGCAGTTACAGGCGGGGCAATACCGAAAAACTGTTTTTT. This encodes CASSYRRGNTEKLFF.

The V call is TRBV2, the J call TRBJ2-7; 11 nucleotides line up with TRBD2. The junction had 4 bases not matched to a gene; V was cut back by 4 bases and J by 2 bases. Germline V gives CDR1 SNHLY, CDR2 FYNNEI. The CDR3 is 15 residues long. The CDR3 loop is CASSGLAGNTYEQYF. DNA for the CDR3: TGTGCCAGCAGTGGACTAGCGGGAAACACCTACGAGCAGTACTTC.

The V call is TRBV2, the J call TRBJ1-2; TRBD1 aligns across 8 bases. CDR1 is SNHLY and CDR2 is FYNNEI in the germline V gene. CDR3 size: 15 residues. The J segment lost 7 bases and the V segment lost 4 bases, leaving 11 bases of the junction unmatched. CDR3 protein: CASSGQGASMSGYTF. The CDR3 DNA sequence: TGTGCCAGCAGTGGCCAGGGGGCCAGTATGAGTGGCTACACCTTC.

The rearrangement links TRBV13 to TRBJ1-5; D call uncertain. Trimming stripped 7 bases from V and 4 bases from J, with 11 bases between. The CDR3 loop spans 13 amino acids. CDR1 is PRHDT, CDR2 FYEKMQ, per germline (reference sequence). CDR3 sequence: CASTPKTNQPQHF. The CDR3 region has the DNA TGTGCCAGCACCCCAAAGACTAATCAGCCCCAGCATTTT.

V gene TRBV7-2 combines with J gene TRBJ2-1; 7 nucleotides match TRBD1. The germline CDR1 and CDR2 sequences are SGHTA and FQGNSA. V trimming: 9 bases; J trimming: 3 bases; junction bases outside the gene matches: 5. The length of the CDR3 is 13 residues. CDR3 sequence reads: CASSTGNYNEQFF. The CDR3 DNA is TGTGCCAGTTCGACAGGGAACTACAATGAGCAGTTCTTC. The complete variable domain, with remaining parts taken from reference TRBV7-2 and TRBJ2-1, reads GAGVSQSPSNKVTEKGKDVELRCDPISGHTALYWYRQSLGQGLEFLIYFQGNSAPDKSGLPSDRFSAERTGGSVSTLTIQRTQQEDSAVYLCASSTGNYNEQFFGPGTRLTVL.

The rearrangement joins TRBV7-3 to TRBJ1-2; tentatively, D is TRBD1 (5 bases). Trimming left V 3 bases short and J 4 bases short, with 9 bases between. Germline V gives CDR1 SGHTA, CDR2 FQGTGA. The CDR3 has 13 residues. CDR3 in amino acids: CASSFQGFYGYTF. Here the CDR3 DNA reads TGTGCCAGCAGCTTCCAGGGCTTCTATGGCTACACCTTC.

J is TRBJ1-3 and V is TRBV6-6, with 9 bases identical to TRBD1. The CDR3 length is 16 residues. Germline loops: CDR1 MNHNY, CDR2 SVGAGI (reference sequence). Germline trimming cut 10 bases from V and 4 bases from J; bases unmatched to any gene: 14. This chain's CDR3 is CATQKDKGQGGNTIYF. The CDR3 coding sequence is TGTGCCACACAAAAAGACAAGGGACAGGGAGGAAACACCATATATTTT.

The J gene is TRBJ1-2, the V gene TRBV5-1, with D perhaps TRBD1 (5 bases). The CDR3 runs 13 residues. Trimming left V 1 base short and J 4 bases short, with 8 bases between. CDR1 and CDR2 from the germline V gene are SGHRS and YFSETQ. The DNA of the CDR3 is TGCGCCAGCAGCTTGTCGACAGTCTATGGCTACACCTTC. Translating gives CASSLSTVYGYTF.

The chain employs TRBV4-1 and TRBJ2-7; 10 nucleotides align to TRBD1. Germline V gives CDR1 MGHRA, CDR2 YSYEKL. V was pared by 4 bases and J by 3 bases, with 6 bases of the junction left unmatched. This CDR3 region has 15 residues. The CDR3 nucleotides are TGCGCCAGCAGCCTGGACAGGGGGTTCCTCTACGAGCAGTACTTC. Amino acid sequence: CASSLDRGFLYEQYF.

The V gene is TRBV2, the J gene TRBJ1-5; D gene unclear. Germline CDR1 and CDR2: SNHLY and FYNNEI. Between the trimmed V and J ends, which lost 4 bases and 2 bases, there was a span of 9 bases. This CDR3 comprises 14 residues. The CDR3 reads CASSGSRGNQPQHF. The CDR3 DNA is TGTGCCAGCAGTGGGTCGCGCGGCAATCAGCCCCAGCATTTT.

This clone was picked up one time. This rearrangement joins TRBV18 to TRBJ1-4; D possibly corresponds to TRBD1 (6 bases). The germline gives CDR1 KGHSH, CDR2 LQKENI. This CDR3 contains 18 residues. Trimming cost V 0 bases and J 2 bases, with 16 bases left between them. The CDR3 region is CASSPPEQGGSTNEKLFF. DNA of the CDR3: TGTGCCAGCTCACCACCGGAACAGGGCGGGTCGACTAATGAAAAACTGTTTTTT. Variable domain in full (rest from reference TRBV18 and TRBJ1-4): NAGVMQNPRHLVRRRGQEARLRCSPMKGHSHVYWYRQLPEEGLKFMVYLQKENIIDESGMPKERFSAEFPKEGPSILRIQQVVRGDSAAYFCASSPPEQGGSTNEKLFFGSGTQLSVL.

The chain is built from TRBV5-1 and TRBJ2-2, with 8 nucleotides matching TRBD2. V lost 1 base to trimming and J lost 7 bases; unmatched junction nucleotides: 21. The germline gives CDR1 SGHRS, CDR2 YFSETQ. This CDR3 has 20 amino acids. DNA of the CDR3: TGCGCCAGCAGCTTGATATGGGGACTAGACCCCCTAGTACGGTTCGGGGAGCTGTTTTTT. Amino acids: CASSLIWGLDPLVRFGELFF.

The chain uses TRBV6-2 or TRBV6-3 and TRBJ2-7; 11 bases fit TRBD1. The germline V gene encodes CDR1 MNHEY and CDR2 SVGEGT. The CDR3 has 15 amino acids. Trimming removed 3 bases from V and 4 bases from J; junction bases left unmatched: 5. CDR3 in DNA: TGTGCCAGCAGTTATTGGACAGGGGGCGAATACGAGCAGTACTTC. It codes for CASSYWTGGEYEQYF.

The chain is built from TRBV18 and TRBJ2-1; D perhaps matches TRBD1 (6 bases). The V gene lost 3 bases and the J gene lost 0 bases, with 9 bases spanning the gap. CDR3 size: 15 residues. The germline V gene has CDR1 KGHSH and CDR2 LQKENI. This CDR3 reads CASSPDRGSYNEQFF. Here the CDR3 DNA reads TGTGCCAGCTCACCGGACAGAGGCTCCTACAATGAGCAGTTCTTC.

The J gene is TRBJ1-3, the V gene TRBV4-1, with no clear D. Trimming took off 1 base at V and 3 bases at J, with 10 bases between the two ends. From germline, CDR1 is MGHRA and CDR2 YSYEKL. This CDR3 comprises 15 residues. The CDR3 coding sequence is TGCGCCAGCAGCCAAGGTCGAGGGTTTGGAAACACCATATATTTT. Its translation is CASSQGRGFGNTIYF.

V and J are TRBV7-8 and TRBJ1-2; 7 bases are shared with TRBD1. Germline trimming cut 5 bases from V and 4 bases from J; bases unmatched to any gene: 10. The germline V gene has CDR1 SGHVS and CDR2 FQNEAQ. The CDR3 is 15 amino acids. DNA for the CDR3: TGTGCCAGCAGCCCCCGACAGGGCTTCGGCTATGGCTACACCTTC. Translating it yields CASSPRQGFGYGYTF.

V usage is TRBV12-3 or TRBV12-4 and J usage is TRBJ1-2; D is possibly TRBD1 (6 bases). The V end lost 6 bases, the J end lost 8 bases, and 16 bases lay between the germline ends. The CDR3 spans 13 residues. The CDR3 coding sequence is TGTGCCAGCAGCGGCGGGGGGCTCAAGGGCTACACCTTC. It is translated as CASSGGGLKGYTF.

V and J are TRBV7-9 and TRBJ2-4, with a possible D match to TRBD1 (5 bases). Looked up from germline, CDR1 is SEHNR and CDR2 is FQNEAQ (reference sequence). CDR3 length: 15 amino acids. Trimming took off 5 bases at V and 3 bases at J, with 14 bases between the two ends. This chain's CDR3 is CASSREQVGKNIQYF. The CDR3 nucleotides are TGTGCCAGCAGCCGTGAACAGGTTGGCAAAAACATTCAGTACTTC.

This chain connects TRBV19 to TRBJ1-2, with D perhaps TRBD1 (6 bases). CDR1 and CDR2 from the germline V gene are LNHDA and SQIVND (reference sequence). The germline V and J ends were trimmed by 6 bases and 2 bases, with 10 bases remaining between them. The CDR3 runs to 13 residues. The CDR3 here is CASSQGQNYGYTF. The DNA of the CDR3 is TGTGCCAGTAGCCAAGGACAGAACTATGGCTACACCTTC.

The sample holds one count of this clone. The chain uses TRBV27 and TRBJ1-4, with D unclear. The CDR3 totals 15 residues. Trimming shortened V by 4 bases and J by 12 bases, and 21 bases separated the two germline ends. The germline V gene has CDR1 MNHEY and CDR2 SMNVEV (reference sequence). In DNA, the CDR3 is TGTGCCAGCAGTTGGGCGGGTTCAGCTATTTCGGAACTGTTTTTT. Protein product: CASSWAGSAISELFF.

The rearrangement links TRBV4-3 to TRBJ2-3; D gene ambiguous. The CDR3 runs to 14 residues. V was pared by 1 base and J by 2 bases, with 7 bases between. CDR1 is LGHNA and CDR2 is YSLEER in the germline V gene. The CDR3 reads CASSQGLITDTQYF. DNA for the CDR3: TGCGCCAGCAGCCAAGGTCTTATCACAGATACGCAGTATTTT.